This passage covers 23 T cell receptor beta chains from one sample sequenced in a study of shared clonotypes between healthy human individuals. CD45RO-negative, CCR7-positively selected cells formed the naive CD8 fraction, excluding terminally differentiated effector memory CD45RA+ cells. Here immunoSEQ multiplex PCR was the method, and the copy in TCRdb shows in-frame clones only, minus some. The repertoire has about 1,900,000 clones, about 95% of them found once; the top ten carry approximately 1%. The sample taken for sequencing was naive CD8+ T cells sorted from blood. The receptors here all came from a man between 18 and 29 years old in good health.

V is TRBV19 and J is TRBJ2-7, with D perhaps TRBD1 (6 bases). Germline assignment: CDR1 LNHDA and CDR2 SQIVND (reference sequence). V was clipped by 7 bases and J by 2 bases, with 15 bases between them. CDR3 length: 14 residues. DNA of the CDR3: TGTGCCAGTACCCCCGGGGACACGCCCTACGAGCAGTACTTC. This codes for CASTPGDTPYEQYF.

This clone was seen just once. CDR3 amino acids: CASRSGTGPGNTIYF. CDR3 nucleotide sequence: TGTGCCAGCAGATCCGGGACAGGGCCTGGAAACACCATATATTTT. The rearrangement links TRBV2 to TRBJ1-3, with 9 bases aligning to TRBD1. J lost 2 bases, V lost 6 bases, and 5 bases had no gene match. This CDR3 has 15 amino acids. Germline V gives CDR1 SNHLY, CDR2 FYNNEI.

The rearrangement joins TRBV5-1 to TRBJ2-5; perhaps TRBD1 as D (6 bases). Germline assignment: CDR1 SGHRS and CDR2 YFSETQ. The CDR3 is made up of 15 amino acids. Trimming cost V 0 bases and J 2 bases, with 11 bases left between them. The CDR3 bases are TGCGCCAGCAGCTTGGCCGGACAGAATCAAGAGACCCAGTACTTC. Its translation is CASSLAGQNQETQYF.

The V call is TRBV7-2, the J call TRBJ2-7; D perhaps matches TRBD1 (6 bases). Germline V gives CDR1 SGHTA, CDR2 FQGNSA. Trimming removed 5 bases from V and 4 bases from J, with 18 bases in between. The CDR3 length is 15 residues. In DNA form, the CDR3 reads TGTGCCAGCAGCATAGACCAGGGGCCGGTATACGAGCAGTACTTC. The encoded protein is CASSIDQGPVYEQYF. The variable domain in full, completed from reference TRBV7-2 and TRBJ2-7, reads GAGVSQSPSNKVTEKGKDVELRCDPISGHTALYWYRQSLGQGLEFLIYFQGNSAPDKSGLPSDRFSAERTGGSVSTLTIQRTQQEDSAVYLCASSIDQGPVYEQYFGPGTRLTVT.

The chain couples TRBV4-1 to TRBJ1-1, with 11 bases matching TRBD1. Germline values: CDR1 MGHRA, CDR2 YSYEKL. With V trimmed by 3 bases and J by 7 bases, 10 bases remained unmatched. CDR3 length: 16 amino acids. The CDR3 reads CASSHLPGQGGVEAFF. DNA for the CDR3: TGCGCCAGCAGCCATCTACCGGGACAGGGGGGGGTTGAAGCTTTCTTT.

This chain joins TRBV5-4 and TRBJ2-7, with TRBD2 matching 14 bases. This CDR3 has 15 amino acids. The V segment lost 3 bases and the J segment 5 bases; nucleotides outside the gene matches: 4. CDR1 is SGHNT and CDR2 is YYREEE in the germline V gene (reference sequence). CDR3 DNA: TGTGCCAGCAGCTCTCGGACTAGCGGGAGGAACGAGCAGTACTTC. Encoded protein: CASSSRTSGRNEQYF.

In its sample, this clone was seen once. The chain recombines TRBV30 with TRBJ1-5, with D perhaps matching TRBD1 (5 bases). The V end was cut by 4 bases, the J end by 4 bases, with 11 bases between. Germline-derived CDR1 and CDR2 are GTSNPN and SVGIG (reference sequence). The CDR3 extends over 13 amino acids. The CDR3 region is CAWTSGGNQPQHF. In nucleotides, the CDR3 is TGTGCCTGGACCTCGGGGGGGAATCAGCCCCAGCATTTT.

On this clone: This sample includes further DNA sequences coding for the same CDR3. For the CDR3, the DNA is TGTGCCAGCAGCCCCCCGGGGGGGGCGGCCTACGAGCAGTACTTC. This translates into CASSPPGGAAYEQYF. J is TRBJ2-7 and V is TRBV7-9, with 8 bases lining up with TRBD2. Germline loops: CDR1 SEHNR, CDR2 FQNEAQ (reference sequence). The V gene end was trimmed by 5 bases and the J gene end by 2 bases; junction bases not matched to a gene: 8. The CDR3 spans 15 residues.

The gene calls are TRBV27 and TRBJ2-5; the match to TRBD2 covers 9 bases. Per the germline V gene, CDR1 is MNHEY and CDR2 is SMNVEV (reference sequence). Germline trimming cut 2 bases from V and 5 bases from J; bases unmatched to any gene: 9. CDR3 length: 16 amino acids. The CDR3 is CASSLIRGAGGETQYF. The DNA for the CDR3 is TGTGCCAGCAGTTTAATCCGCGGGGCGGGGGGGGAGACCCAGTACTTC.

CDR3 sequence (DNA): TGCGCCAGCAGCCAAGTGGGGGGGCGAGGTTACTATGGCTACACCTTC. It is translated as CASSQVGGRGYYGYTF. The gene calls are TRBV4-1 and TRBJ1-2, with D perhaps TRBD1 (6 bases). Germline V gives CDR1 MGHRA, CDR2 YSYEKL. The V and J ends lost 1 base and 3 bases respectively, with 15 bases between them. The CDR3 is 16 residues long.

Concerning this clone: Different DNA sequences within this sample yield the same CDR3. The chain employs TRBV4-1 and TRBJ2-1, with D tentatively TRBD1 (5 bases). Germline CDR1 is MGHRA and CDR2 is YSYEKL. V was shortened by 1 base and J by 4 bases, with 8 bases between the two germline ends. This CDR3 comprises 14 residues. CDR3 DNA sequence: TGCGCCAGCAGCCAAGTTCCAGGGTACAATGAGCAGTTCTTC. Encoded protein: CASSQVPGYNEQFF.

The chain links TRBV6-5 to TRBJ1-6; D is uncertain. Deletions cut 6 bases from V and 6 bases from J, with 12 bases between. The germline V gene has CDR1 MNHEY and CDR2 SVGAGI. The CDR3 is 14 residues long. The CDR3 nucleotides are TGTGCCAGCAGCTCGACGGGAACTAATTCACCCCTCCACTTT. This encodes CASSSTGTNSPLHF.

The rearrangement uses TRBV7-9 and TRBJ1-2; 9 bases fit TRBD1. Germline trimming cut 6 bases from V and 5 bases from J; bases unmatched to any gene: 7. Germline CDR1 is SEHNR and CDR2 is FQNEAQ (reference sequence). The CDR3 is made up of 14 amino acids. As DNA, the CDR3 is TGTGCCAGCAGATCCACAGGGGGCCCATATGGCTACACCTTC. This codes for CASRSTGGPYGYTF.

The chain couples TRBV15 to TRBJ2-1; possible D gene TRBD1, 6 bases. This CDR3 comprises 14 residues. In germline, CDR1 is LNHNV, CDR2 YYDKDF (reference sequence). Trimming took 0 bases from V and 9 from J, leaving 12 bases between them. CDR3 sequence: CATSRDAGVGEQFF. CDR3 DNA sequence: TGTGCCACCAGCAGAGATGCAGGGGTTGGTGAGCAGTTCTTC.

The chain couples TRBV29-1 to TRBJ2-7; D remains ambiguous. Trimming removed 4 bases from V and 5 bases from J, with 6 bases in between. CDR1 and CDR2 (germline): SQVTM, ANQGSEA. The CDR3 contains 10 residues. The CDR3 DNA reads TGCAGCGTTGGGGTAAACGAGCAGTACTTC. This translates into CSVGVNEQYF.

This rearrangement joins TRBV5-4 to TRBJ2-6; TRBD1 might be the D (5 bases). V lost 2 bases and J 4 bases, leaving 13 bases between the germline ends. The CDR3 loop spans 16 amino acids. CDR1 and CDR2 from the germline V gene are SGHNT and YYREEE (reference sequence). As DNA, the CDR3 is TGTGCCAGCAGCTTCTTGGTAGGGGCCGGGGCCAACGTCCTGACTTTC. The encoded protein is CASSFLVGAGANVLTF. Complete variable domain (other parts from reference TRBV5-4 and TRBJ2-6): ETGVTQSPTHLIKTRGQQVTLRCSSQSGHNTVSWYQQALGQGPQFIFQYYREEENGRGNFPPRFSGLQFPNYSSELNVNALELDDSALYLCASSFLVGAGANVLTFGAGSRLTVL.

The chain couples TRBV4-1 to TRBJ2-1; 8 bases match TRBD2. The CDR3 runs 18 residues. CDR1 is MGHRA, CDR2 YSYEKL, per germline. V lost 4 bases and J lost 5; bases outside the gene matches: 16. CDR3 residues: CASSPGPTGSGINNEQFF. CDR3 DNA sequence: TGCGCCAGCAGCCCCGGGCCAACGGGTAGCGGGATAAACAATGAGCAGTTCTTC.

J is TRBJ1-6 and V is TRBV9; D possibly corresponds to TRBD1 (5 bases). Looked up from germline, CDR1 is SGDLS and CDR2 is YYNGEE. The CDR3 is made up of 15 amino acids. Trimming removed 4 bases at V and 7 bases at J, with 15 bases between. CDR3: CASSLGTEPNSPLHF. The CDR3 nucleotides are TGTGCCAGCAGCTTAGGGACGGAGCCGAATTCACCCCTCCACTTT.

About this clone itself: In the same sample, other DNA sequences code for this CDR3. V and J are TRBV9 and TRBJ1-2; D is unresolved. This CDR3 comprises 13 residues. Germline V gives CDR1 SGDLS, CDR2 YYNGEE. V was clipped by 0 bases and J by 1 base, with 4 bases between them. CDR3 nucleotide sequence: TGTGCCAGCAGCGTAGTGGGTAACTATGGCTACACCTTC. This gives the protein CASSVVGNYGYTF.

As DNA, the CDR3 is TGTGCCAGCAGCTTTTTTGGGGGAACAACCTACAATGAGCAGTTCTTC. It is translated as CASSFFGGTTYNEQFF. The V and J genes are TRBV11-2 and TRBJ2-1; D may be TRBD1 or TRBD2 (5 bases each). The germline V gene has CDR1 SGHAT and CDR2 FQNNGV. Trimming stripped 3 bases from V and 2 bases from J, with 14 bases between. This CDR3 is built from 16 residues.

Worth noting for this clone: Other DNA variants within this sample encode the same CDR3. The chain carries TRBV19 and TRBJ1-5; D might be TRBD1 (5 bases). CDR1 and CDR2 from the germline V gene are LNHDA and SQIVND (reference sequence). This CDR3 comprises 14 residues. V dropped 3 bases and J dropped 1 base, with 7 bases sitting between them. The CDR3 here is CASSMGGSNQPQHF. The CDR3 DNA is TGTGCCAGTAGTATGGGGGGGAGCAATCAGCCCCAGCATTTT.

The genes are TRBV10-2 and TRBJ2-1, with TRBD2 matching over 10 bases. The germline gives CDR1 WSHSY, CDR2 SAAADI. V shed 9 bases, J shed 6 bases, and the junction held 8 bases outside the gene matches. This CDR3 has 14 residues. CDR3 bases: TGCGCCAGTGTAGCGGGAGGAGGCCGCAATGAGCAGTTCTTC. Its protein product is CASVAGGGRNEQFF.

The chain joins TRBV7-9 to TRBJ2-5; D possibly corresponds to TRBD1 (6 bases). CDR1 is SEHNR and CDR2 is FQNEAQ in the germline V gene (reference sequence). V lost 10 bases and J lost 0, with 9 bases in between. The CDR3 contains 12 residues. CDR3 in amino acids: CATQGHQETQYF. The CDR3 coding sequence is TGTGCCACACAGGGACACCAAGAGACCCAGTACTTC.